This record covers a single T cell receptor beta chain. V lost 5 bases and J lost 7, with 24 bases in between. The CDR3 sequence is 16 residues long. Germline CDR1 reads LNHDA; CDR2 reads SQIVND (reference sequence). Primers included in the PCR were 60 Vbeta and 13 Jbeta primers. Method: immunoSEQ multiplex PCR; TCRdb's copy keeps in-frame clones and lacks some. The sample has 200,000 or so clones, and its top ten clones hold approximately 0.74%. The data were obtained in a study of cytomegalovirus exposure and HLA in healthy donors. The source material was PBMCs. The chain carries TRBV19 and TRBJ2-7; TRBD2 is a possible D gene (6 bases). This TCR came from a boy aged 5-17 years in good health and CMV-seronegative. CDR3 sequence (DNA): TGTGCCAGTAGTTTAAACCCGGACTATCCGCTCGGGGAGCAGTACTTC. Protein sequence: CASSLNPDYPLGEQYF.